This T cell receptor beta chain comes out of a study of cytomegalovirus exposure and HLA in healthy donors. Study-level findings and limits: The study recorded more than 150 TCR beta chains that were cytomegalovirus-associated.

Germline V gives CDR1 MGHRA, CDR2 YSYEKL. The CDR3 length is 16 residues. V lost 0 bases and J 2 bases, leaving 14 bases between the germline ends. Some clones are missing from TCRdb's copy, which holds only in-frame ones; the method was immunoSEQ multiplex PCR. The sample shows about 240,000 clones, 70% to 90% of them seen only once. On this clone: Its target is not known.

This receptor was obtained from a woman aged 30 to 39 in good health and CMV-seropositive. The rearrangement joins TRBV4-1 to TRBJ2-7, with a weak D call TRBD1 (6 bases). Material for sequencing was PBMCs. The CDR3 DNA reads TGCGCCAGCAGCCAAGATATGACCAGGGGCACCTACGAGCAGTACTTC. Protein sequence: CASSQDMTRGTYEQYF.